The rows below give T cell receptor beta chains drawn from one sample of a study of OX40 agonist ivuxolimab in advanced cancers. Sequenced by immunoSEQ multiplex PCR; TCRdb stores in-frame clones only, minus some. Of roughly 70,000 clones in the sample, more than 80% are singletons; the top ten hold 0.9% to 1.2%. The source was CD4+ or CD8+ T cells sorted from blood, collected in a trial of the OX40 agonist ivuxolimab. The receptor source for this set is an adult with an advanced solid tumor such as melanoma, head and neck, liver or kidney cancer. The CDR3 runs from the conserved cysteine through the conserved F or W. D genes are given only for firm matches. Clone sizes are given selectively: once, few, many, or a class where the clone is expanded.

abundance,v_gene,j_gene,d_gene,CDR3nt,CDR3aa
-,TRBV11-2,TRBJ1-5,-,TGTGCCAGCAGCTTCGGAAATAGCAATCAGCCCCAGCATTTT,CASSFGNSNQPQHF
-,TRBV4-1,TRBJ2-6,TRBD1,TGCGCCAGCAGCCAAGATGGGCAGGGGGCCTCTGGGGCCAACGTCCTGACTTTC,CASSQDGQGASGANVLTF
-,TRBV28,TRBJ2-1,-,TGTGCCAGCAGTTTAGAAGGGGCCAACAACTACAATGAGCAGTTCTTC,CASSLEGANNYNEQFF
-,TRBV6-5,TRBJ1-2,-,TGTGCCAGCAGTATGGGGGGGGAAGGCTACACCTTC,CASSMGGEGYTF
-,TRBV6-5,TRBJ2-5,-,TGTGCCAGCAGTTACGGTCGGGAGACCCAGTACTTC,CASSYGRETQYF
-,TRBV5-8,TRBJ2-1,TRBD1,TGTGCCAGCAGCTATTCCTTAATCCTGACAGGGAGAGAGCAGTTCTTC,CASSYSLILTGREQFF
few,TRBV6-6,TRBJ1-3,TRBD1,TGTGCCAGCCAGGGAATGTGGACAGGAGAAAACACCATATATTTT,CASQGMWTGENTIYF
-,TRBV7-8,TRBJ1-5,TRBD1,TGTGCCAGCAGCTCCCAAGCGGTAATAGGGGGCCCCGTGGGTCAGCCCCAGCATTTT,CASSSQAVIGGPVGQPQHF
-,TRBV6-1,TRBJ1-5,-,TGTGCCAGCAGTGTCTTCCGGGCCACCAATCAGCCCCAGCATTTT,CASSVFRATNQPQHF
-,TRBV27,TRBJ1-5,TRBD1,TGTGCCAGCAGCTTGACAGGGTTCCAACTCAATCAGCCCCAGCATTTT,CASSLTGFQLNQPQHF
-,TRBV6-1,TRBJ1-4,-,TGTGCCAGCAGTGAGTCGGGGAGAACTAATGAAAAACTGTTTTTT,CASSESGRTNEKLFF
-,TRBV18,TRBJ1-4,-,TGTGCCAGCTCACCGAGTGAAAAACTGTTTTTT,CASSPSEKLFF
-,TRBV27,TRBJ1-3,-,TGTGCCAGCAGCCCGAATTGGGTGTTGCGTGGAAACACCATATATTTT,CASSPNWVLRGNTIYF
few,TRBV29-1,TRBJ2-6,-,TGCAGCGTCCGCGGCAGCTCCCGCTCTGGGGCCAACGTCCTGACTTTC,CSVRGSSRSGANVLTF
-,TRBV6-4,TRBJ1-5,-,TGTGCCAGCAGTGACTCTGGGCGGCCCTATAGCAATCAGCCCCAGCATTTT,CASSDSGRPYSNQPQHF
once,TRBV5-4,TRBJ1-1,-,TGTGCCAGCAGCTCCGGAGCAGGGGTTAACACTGAAGCTTTCTTT,CASSSGAGVNTEAFF
-,TRBV4-3,TRBJ1-1,TRBD1,TGCGCCAGCAGCCCCGACAGGGGACGGGGCTTAAACACTGAAGCTTTCTTT,CASSPDRGRGLNTEAFF
-,TRBV6-6,TRBJ1-2,-,TGTGCCAGCAGACCCGTCCCTAGAGGCTATGGCTACACCTTC,CASRPVPRGYGYTF
once,TRBV7-2,TRBJ2-7,-,TGTGCCAGCAGCTTAGGATTTCAGAGCGGCGAGCAGTACTTC,CASSLGFQSGEQYF
-,TRBV5-1,TRBJ1-5,-,TGCGCCAGCAGCTTGGACAGCTGGAATCAGCCCCAGCATTTT,CASSLDSWNQPQHF
-,TRBV7-2,TRBJ2-5,-,TGTGCCAGCAGCTTGTTTAACGACCCAGAGACCCAGTACTTC,CASSLFNDPETQYF
-,TRBV30,TRBJ1-1,-,TGTGCCTGGAGCGGAGAGACAGATTGGGGCTCTGAAGCTTTCTTT,CAWSGETDWGSEAFF
-,TRBV5-1,TRBJ1-6,TRBD1,TGCGCCAGCAGCTTGGGAGGTATGACAGGGATGGCACCCCTCCACTTT,CASSLGGMTGMAPLHF
-,TRBV6-6,TRBJ2-1,-,TGTGCCACACAAGAGGGCGGGGTCGATGAGCAGTTCTTC,CATQEGGVDEQFF
-,TRBV5-1,TRBJ2-1,-,TGCGCCAGCAGCCCCCAGCAGGGCAATGAGCAGTTCTTC,CASSPQQGNEQFF
-,TRBV5-1,TRBJ2-5,-,TGCGCCAGCACGGTGGGTGGAGAGACCCAGTACTTC,CASTVGGETQYF
-,TRBV19,TRBJ2-2,TRBD2,TGTGCCAGTAGTTTGGGACTAGGGACCGGGGAGCTGTTTTTT,CASSLGLGTGELFF
-,TRBV9,TRBJ2-1,TRBD2,TGTGCCAGCAGCGTAGCTAGCGGGGGGGCCAACCGAATCATAGATGAGCAGTTCTTC,CASSVASGGANRIIDEQFF
-,TRBV7-8,TRBJ1-1,-,TGTGCCAGCAGCTGGCGACGGTTTGTGGCTGAAGCTTTCTTT,CASSWRRFVAEAFF
-,TRBV5-1,TRBJ2-1,TRBD2,TGCGCCAGCAGCTTGGACGGGGGGGCTCTCCGTGAGCAGTTCTTC,CASSLDGGALREQFF
-,TRBV5-1,TRBJ2-1,-,TGCGCCACCCAAGCGGACTTTCTCTACAATGAGCAGTTCTTC,CATQADFLYNEQFF
-,TRBV5-1,TRBJ1-6,TRBD1,TGCGCCAGCAGCGGCACAGGGGGAAGTAATTCACCCCTCCACTTT,CASSGTGGSNSPLHF
-,TRBV5-1,TRBJ1-6,-,TGCGCCAGCAGCTTGGAGGCGCCGGGACAAAGGACTTCACCCCTCCACTTT,CASSLEAPGQRTSPLHF
-,TRBV6-1,TRBJ1-2,-,TGTGCCAGCAGCGTCGACAAACTTTATGGCTACACCTTC,CASSVDKLYGYTF
few,TRBV10-3,TRBJ2-3,TRBD2,TGTGCCTCCTCCGGGGGGGTTGATACGCAGTATTTT,CASSGGVDTQYF
-,TRBV7-8,TRBJ2-1,-,TGTGCCAGCAGCCTAAGACAGGCGTCCTACAATGAGCAGTTCTTC,CASSLRQASYNEQFF
-,TRBV7-2,TRBJ1-1,-,TGTGCCAGCAGCTTACGTCGGGCAGTTCGGAACACTGAAGCTTTCTTT,CASSLRRAVRNTEAFF
-,TRBV10-3,TRBJ2-1,-,TGTGCCGCTGAGCCCGCGATGGCGCTTCGCGCCAATGAGCAGTTCTTC,CAAEPAMALRANEQFF
-,TRBV6-5,TRBJ2-5,TRBD1,TGTGCCAGCAGTTCAACCGGGACAGGGGGCGGAGAGACCCAGTACTTC,CASSSTGTGGGETQYF
-,TRBV7-2,TRBJ2-7,TRBD1,TGTGCCAGCAGCTTAAGGGGGGGGACAGGGTCCTACGAGCAGTACTTC,CASSLRGGTGSYEQYF
-,TRBV6-1,TRBJ2-3,-,TGTGCCAGCAGTGAACGGGGGACTTATAGCACAGATACGCAGTATTTT,CASSERGTYSTDTQYF
-,TRBV7-9,TRBJ1-3,-,TGTGCCAGCAGCTCCGACAGTTCTCGGAGCCACACCATATATTTT,CASSSDSSRSHTIYF
-,TRBV5-5,TRBJ2-2,-,TGTGCCAGCAGCTGGGACACCAACACCGGGGAGCTGTTTTTT,CASSWDTNTGELFF
-,TRBV6-1,TRBJ1-5,TRBD1,TGTGCCAGCAGACGGGACAGGGGGCCCCAGCCCCAGCATTTT,CASRRDRGPQPQHF
-,TRBV7-9,TRBJ1-1,-,TGTGCCAGCAGCAGTCGGAGGAGTGGGACTGAAGCTTTCTTT,CASSSRRSGTEAFF
-,TRBV5-6,TRBJ1-1,-,TGTGCCAGCAGCCAAGATCCGGAGCGCACTGAAGCTTTCTTT,CASSQDPERTEAFF
-,TRBV10-3,TRBJ1-5,-,TGTGCCATCAGTGAGTCGACAGGAAGCAATCAGCCCCAGCATTTT,CAISESTGSNQPQHF
-,TRBV6-5,TRBJ1-6,TRBD1,TGTGCCAGCAGTTCCCAGGGGGCGCGATCACCCCTCCACTTT,CASSSQGARSPLHF
-,TRBV19,TRBJ1-5,-,TGTGCCAGTAGTATTCGCGGACAAGATATGGGTCAGCCCCAGCATTTT,CASSIRGQDMGQPQHF
-,TRBV5-1,TRBJ1-2,TRBD1,TGCGCCAGCAGTCGAACCGGGACAGGGGGCGACTATGGCTACACCTTC,CASSRTGTGGDYGYTF
-,TRBV15,TRBJ2-3,TRBD2,TGTGCCACCAGCAGAGATTTGATTGGGACTAGCGGGGGGGCGAAGTATTTT,CATSRDLIGTSGGAKYF
once,TRBV7-2,TRBJ2-7,TRBD2,TGTGCCAGCAGCTTCAATAGCGGGGGGATCTACGAGCAGTACTTC,CASSFNSGGIYEQYF
few,TRBV11-3,TRBJ2-2,-,TGTGCCAGCAGTAAGACCGCAGAGCTGTTTTTT,CASSKTAELFF
few,TRBV6-6,TRBJ1-5,-,TGTGCCAGCAGACAACAGGGAAATAGCAATCAGCCCCAGCATTTT,CASRQQGNSNQPQHF